This T cell receptor beta chain derives from a study of shared clonotypes between healthy human individuals. Study observations and caveats: Donor clonotype sharing was expected to depend on sequencing depth. Of the naive CD4 clonotypes, around 5% were shared across a handful of donors.

CDR1 and CDR2 (germline): ENHRY, SYGVKD. The CDR3 spans 14 residues. The trim removed 3 bases at V and 7 bases at J, leaving 4 bases unmatched. Only CD45RO-negative cells positively selected for CCR7 counted as naive CD8 cells, so terminally differentiated effector memory CD45RA+ cells were excluded. On this clone itself: Its antigen is currently unknown.

Per the original methods: ImmunoSEQ output lacked quality scores and full-length reads, limiting matched filtering. Clones were read by immunoSEQ multiplex PCR, and TCRdb kept only the in-frame ones, dropping some. The V and J calls and clone size were taken over from that table, and D and trimming were inferred from the DNA. The data contain roughly 600,000 clones, roughly 98% of them singletons. This TCR derives from a man aged 30 to 45 in good health. Sequenced: naive CD8+ T cells sorted from blood. The chain is built from TRBV10-3 and TRBJ1-4; TRBD1 matches at 8 bases. The CDR3 is CAISDRGPGEKLFF. CDR3 bases: TGTGCCATCAGTGACAGGGGGCCGGGTGAAAAACTGTTTTTT.